The rows below give T cell receptor beta chains drawn from one sample of a study of OX40 agonist ivuxolimab in advanced cancers. The protocol was immunoSEQ multiplex PCR, while the TCRdb copy is restricted to in-frame clones and leaves out a portion. This table has 65,000 to 80,000 clones, about 88% appearing once. The sample in question was CD4+ or CD8+ T cells sorted from blood, obtained in a trial of the OX40 agonist ivuxolimab. These receptors all stem from an adult with an advanced solid tumor such as melanoma, head and neck, liver or kidney cancer. CDR3s include the opening cysteine and the closing phenylalanine or tryptophan. A D gene is named only where the DNA matches it firmly. Not all rows give a size; the values are once, few, many and, for expanded clones, a class.

>-|TRBJ2-5|-|TRBV6-1
CASRLDWEETQYF
>-|TRBJ1-2|TRBD1|TRBV7-9
CASSPDTQMTGWYTF
>-|TRBJ1-2|TRBD1|TRBV6-5
CASSSTGYPYGYTF
>-|TRBJ2-5|-|TRBV6-5
CASSLQETQYF
>-|TRBJ1-2|-|TRBV28
CASSHQRGYTF
>-|TRBJ2-3|TRBD2|TRBV12-5
CASGFASGSKDTQYF
>-|TRBJ2-1|TRBD2|TRBV18
CASSPRLAGGSNEQFF
>-|TRBJ1-5|-|TRBV7-6
CASSTGQPDQPQHF
>once|TRBJ1-1|TRBD1|TRBV7-9
CASSSLTGGTEAFF
>few|TRBJ1-5|-|TRBV18
CASSPTHRTNQPQHF
>-|TRBJ1-5|-|TRBV5-1
CASSLGPNGQPQHF
>-|TRBJ1-3|-|TRBV1
CTSSFTPTPGNTIYF
>-|TRBJ2-1|-|TRBV6-5
CASSPYKSSYNEQFF
>-|TRBJ1-1|TRBD1|TRBV5-6
CASSSQGGSTEAFF
>-|TRBJ2-3|TRBD1|TRBV11-1
CASSMTGSTDTQYF
>-|TRBJ2-5|-|TRBV30
CAWRLELETQYF
>-|TRBJ2-6|-|TRBV11-2
CASSLRVAGANVLTF
>-|TRBJ2-2|TRBD1|TRBV4-3
CASRPPQGASTGELFF
>-|TRBJ2-5|-|TRBV7-2
CASSLLGGQETQYF
>-|TRBJ2-7|-|TRBV14
CASSHGTKQYF
>-|TRBJ2-7|TRBD1|TRBV5-5
CASSLEYRGRGEQYF
>-|TRBJ2-7|-|TRBV2
CASSEAGNEQYF
>-|TRBJ1-5|-|TRBV5-1
CASRGSDNQPQHF
>-|TRBJ2-1|-|TRBV6-1
CASRIYNEQFF
>-|TRBJ1-4|TRBD1|TRBV4-2
CASSPGQGTEKLFF
>-|TRBJ1-3|TRBD1|TRBV7-2
CASSFGQGRSNTIYF
>-|TRBJ1-2|TRBD1|TRBV6-1
CASNDRGGYTF
>-|TRBJ1-1|TRBD1|TRBV6-6
CASSPGQGADTEAFF
>-|TRBJ2-2|TRBD2|TRBV7-3
CASSRLAGTGELFF
>-|TRBJ1-5|-|TRBV7-9
CASSSRRVNQPQHF
>-|TRBJ1-2|TRBD1|TRBV6-6
CAISGQEYGYTF
>-|TRBJ2-5|TRBD1|TRBV23-1
CASSLRGGQGAIETQYF
>-|TRBJ1-2|TRBD1|TRBV18
CASSPGEGAYGYTF
>-|TRBJ1-1|-|TRBV19
CASSTSTNTEAFF
>-|TRBJ2-1|-|TRBV4-1
CASSQDRFYNEQFF
>once|TRBJ1-1|TRBD1|TRBV30
CAWSVGGDRGAFF
>-|TRBJ1-2|TRBD1|TRBV7-2
CASSGRGAGYTF